Detailed here is one TCR beta chain. TCR beta cDNA was made by 5'RACE template switching with UMIs. TCRdb processed the 5' RACE reads again and assigns one entry to each CDR3 protein, with no DNA. This listing includes over 150,000 distinct CDR3 sequences. This specimen comes from a study of T cells expressing NK-cell markers. Overall study: Obtained from sorted CD3+CD56+NKG2C+, CD3+CD56+NKG2C- and CD3+CD56-NKG2C+ T cells were the TCR beta repertoires.

CDR3 length: 15 amino acids. Looked up from germline, CDR1 is SGDLS and CDR2 is YYNGEE. Sequences were obtained from blood T cells: a sorted CD56 or NKG2C T cell subset, CD4+ or CD8+ T cells, or bulk PBMC T cells (not recorded which). This TCR came from a woman between 45 and 60 years old in good health. The V and J genes are TRBV9 and TRBJ2-3. CDR3 loop: CASSVAASYTDTQYF.